The 17 T cell receptor beta chains reported below all come from one sample, sequenced in a study of shared clonotypes between healthy human individuals (dated by TCRdb to 2018 to 2020). Libraries were constructed by the immunoSEQ multiplex PCR assay. TCRdb provides this immuneACCESS table in a form limited to in-frame rearrangements. Some clones are lacking; in checked studies, under half of them reflect an unresolved V gene, and why the rest are absent is not known. The sample table holds 1.5 million to 2.5 million clones, of which about 95% were seen once. The biggest ten clones account for roughly 1% of the sample. CD8 naive samples consisted of CD45RO-negative cells that were positively selected for CCR7, yielding a CD45RA+CCR7+ population without TemRA cells. Source material: naive CD8+ T cells sorted from blood. This sample's cell subset or site label indicates: CD45RA+CCR7+. Every receptor here comes from a man younger than 35 in good health.

The rearrangement links TRBV7-2 to TRBJ2-2; the D is unclear. The CDR3 contains 15 residues. Germline CDR1 reads SGHTA; CDR2 reads FQGNSA. Trimming stripped 1 base from V and 7 bases from J, with 13 bases between. CDR3 sequence: CASSLDSSWGGELFF. The CDR3 nucleotides read TGTGCCAGCAGCTTAGATAGCAGTTGGGGCGGGGAGCTGTTTTTT.

Turning to this clone: The sample has other DNA sequences that encode this CDR3 too. The chain uses TRBV5-6 and TRBJ1-2; 7 bases are a match to TRBD1. V trimming: 4 bases; J trimming: 5 bases; junction bases outside the gene matches: 2. The CDR3 length is 12 residues. From germline, CDR1 is SGHDT and CDR2 YYEEEE. The CDR3 bases are TGTGCCAGCAGCCCACAGGGGTATGGCTACACCTTC. This sequence encodes CASSPQGYGYTF.

V gene TRBV27 combines with J gene TRBJ2-7; TRBD1 or TRBD2 may be the D gene (7 bases each). There are 14 residues in the CDR3. The V gene's germline CDR1 is MNHEY and CDR2 SMNVEV (reference sequence). The V and J ends lost 6 bases and 5 bases respectively, with 17 bases between them. The CDR3: CASSNRQGGNEQYF. CDR3 DNA: TGTGCCAGCAGCAACAGACAGGGAGGGAACGAGCAGTACTTC.

The V call is TRBV28, the J call TRBJ1-5; TRBD1 aligns across 7 bases. The V and J ends lost 3 bases and 9 bases, in that order; junction bases with no gene match: 11. The V gene's germline CDR1 is MDHEN and CDR2 SYDVKM. The CDR3 covers 15 residues. This CDR3 reads CASSLRGTGARPQHF. CDR3 coding DNA: TGTGCCAGCAGTTTGAGGGGAACAGGGGCACGGCCCCAGCATTTT. Together with reference TRBV28 and TRBJ1-5, the CDR3 gives the full variable domain: DVKVTQSSRYLVKRTGEKVFLECVQDMDHENMFWYRQDPGLGLRLIYFSYDVKMKEKGDIPEGYSVSREKKERFSLILESASTNQTSMYLCASSLRGTGARPQHFGDGTRLSIL.

Details on this clone: The same CDR3 also results from other DNA sequences found in this sample. V gene TRBV19 combines with J gene TRBJ2-7, with 9 nucleotides matching TRBD1. The CDR3 consists of 14 residues. J gave up 2 bases and V 4 bases, and 3 bases lay outside the gene matches. Germline-derived CDR1 and CDR2 are LNHDA and SQIVND (reference sequence). CDR3 loop: CASSTGQGPYEQYF. For the CDR3, the DNA is TGTGCCAGTAGTACCGGACAGGGGCCCTACGAGCAGTACTTC.

This clone was seen once. The chain uses TRBV6-4 and TRBJ2-5; tentatively, D is TRBD1 or TRBD2 (6 bases each). V gave up 0 bases and J gave up 5 bases, with 25 bases separating them. The CDR3 consists of 19 residues. Germline CDR1 MRHNA, CDR2 SNTAGT. CDR3 sequence (DNA): TGTGCCAGCAGTGACTCACAGCGTACTGTTTGGGGGGCGCGGGAGACCCAGTACTTC. It translates to CASSDSQRTVWGARETQYF.

The V and J genes are TRBV29-1 and TRBJ2-1; D is ambiguous. The germline gives CDR1 SQVTM, CDR2 ANQGSEA. V was trimmed by 6 bases and J by 7 bases, leaving 16 bases between them. CDR3 length: 13 amino acids. The CDR3 bases are TGCAGCGTAGAGACCCTAGGGCTAAATGAGCAGTTCTTC. Translation gives CSVETLGLNEQFF.

This clone was seen a few times. The chain recombines TRBV4-3 with TRBJ1-1; possibly TRBD1 for D (5 bases). Germline lookup yields CDR1 LGHNA and CDR2 YSLEER. V was shortened by 3 bases and J by 1 base, with 9 bases between the two germline ends. This CDR3 has 14 residues. CDR3 protein: CASSHLTANTEAFF. DNA for the CDR3: TGCGCCAGCAGCCACTTGACAGCGAACACTGAAGCTTTCTTT.

This rearrangement joins TRBV6-6 to TRBJ2-7, with unresolved D. The CDR3 contains 13 residues. Between the trimmed V and J ends, which lost 6 bases and 0 bases, there was a span of 9 bases. CDR1 is MNHNY and CDR2 is SVGAGI in the germline V gene (reference sequence). CDR3: CASRTRVSYEQYF. CDR3 sequence (DNA): TGTGCCAGCAGGACGCGCGTCTCCTACGAGCAGTACTTC.

The chain couples TRBV7-9 to TRBJ2-1; 9 bases fit TRBD2. CDR1 and CDR2 (germline): SEHNR, FQNEAQ (reference sequence). This CDR3 is 15 amino acids long. After removal of 1 base from V and 4 bases from J, the junction contained 2 bases not matched to a gene. In nucleotides, the CDR3 is TGTGCCAGCAGCTTAGTAGCGGGAGAATACAATGAGCAGTTCTTC. Its protein is CASSLVAGEYNEQFF.

The genes are TRBV13 and TRBJ2-1, with a tentative D call TRBD2 (6 bases). Germline assignment: CDR1 PRHDT and CDR2 FYEKMQ (reference sequence). The CDR3 has 15 amino acids. V shed 4 bases and J shed 2 bases, with 12 bases lying between them. The CDR3, as DNA: TGTGCCAGCAGCTCTTTAGCGGTTACCTACAATGAGCAGTTCTTC. This translates into CASSSLAVTYNEQFF.

This chain uses TRBV5-6 with TRBJ2-4, with TRBD1 matching over 9 bases. The germline gives CDR1 SGHDT, CDR2 YYEEEE. V was clipped by 0 bases and J by 5 bases; unmatched bases: 9. The CDR3 runs to 17 residues. The CDR3 sequence: CASSLAAGTGPQNIQYF. CDR3 coding DNA: TGTGCCAGCAGCTTGGCCGCCGGGACAGGGCCTCAAAACATTCAGTACTTC.

V and J are TRBV27 and TRBJ1-1, with 7 bases fitting TRBD1. This CDR3 is built from 15 residues. The V segment lost 0 bases and the J segment 2 bases; nucleotides outside the gene matches: 3. Germline CDR1 is MNHEY and CDR2 is SMNVEV (reference sequence). CDR3 DNA: TGTGCCAGCAGTTTATCTACAGGGGTAAACACTGAAGCTTTCTTT. Translation: CASSLSTGVNTEAFF.

V and J are TRBV30 and TRBJ2-7; tentatively, D is TRBD1 (6 bases). With 2 bases removed from V and 4 bases from J, the gap between germline ends came to 9 bases. This CDR3 region has 12 residues. CDR1 is GTSNPN, CDR2 SVGIG, per germline (reference sequence). Written as DNA, the CDR3 is TGTGCCTGGAGTCTGGGACAATACGAGCAGTACTTC. It translates to CAWSLGQYEQYF.

Notes on this clone: The same CDR3 is also encoded by other DNA sequences in this sample. V usage is TRBV15 and J usage is TRBJ2-7, with a tentative D call TRBD2 (5 bases). Germline V lookup: CDR1 LNHNV, CDR2 YYDKDF (reference sequence). This CDR3 has 14 amino acids. V lost 1 base to trimming and J lost 0 bases, with 7 bases between them. CDR3 sequence: CATSRGRNSYEQYF. The DNA of the CDR3 is TGTGCCACCAGCAGAGGGAGGAACTCCTACGAGCAGTACTTC.

The chain uses TRBV7-9 and TRBJ1-1, with 7 nucleotides matching TRBD1. This CDR3 has 14 residues. V was clipped by 5 bases and J by 3 bases; unmatched bases: 6. The germline gives CDR1 SEHNR, CDR2 FQNEAQ (reference sequence). In DNA form, the CDR3 reads TGTGCCAGCAGCCATTTCCAGGGGGACACTGAAGCTTTCTTT. It codes for CASSHFQGDTEAFF.

The chain couples TRBV27 to TRBJ2-7; tentative D call: TRBD1 (5 bases). Germline CDR1 and CDR2: MNHEY and SMNVEV (reference sequence). With 1 base removed from V and 3 bases from J, the gap between germline ends came to 16 bases. The CDR3 has 16 residues. CDR3 loop: CASSLWGPAGIYEQYF. In DNA, the CDR3 is TGTGCCAGCAGTTTATGGGGCCCGGCAGGTATCTACGAGCAGTACTTC.